These 20 T cell receptor beta chains share one sample of origin, sequenced in a study of metastatic and nonmetastatic thyroid tumors. Patients underwent thyroid surgery, and none had received any treatment before it. TCRdb called clones again from the PCR reads with MiXCR. The data hold about 34,000 clones, with about a third observed a single time. The sample consisted of tumor tissue. The receptors shown here come from a female donor with papillary thyroid cancer or a benign thyroid nodule (not recorded which). Some clones in this sample may be carry-over from other donors' samples.

Remarks on this clone: Within the sample, other DNA sequences also encode this same CDR3. The chain joins TRBV2 to TRBJ2-1; weak D call: TRBD2 (7 bases). The CDR3 has 13 residues. V dropped 11 bases and J dropped 5 bases, with 16 bases sitting between them. Germline assignment: CDR1 SNHLY and CDR2 FYNNEI. Written as DNA, the CDR3 is TGTGCCGGGGAGGGGGGAGTGGACAATGAGCAGTTCTTC. Protein product: CAGEGGVDNEQFF.

The V gene is TRBV20-1, the J gene TRBJ2-5; D assignment may be TRBD1 or TRBD2 (5 bases each). Trimming pared 5 bases from V and 2 bases from J, leaving 18 bases between. This CDR3 spans 15 amino acids. CDR1 and CDR2 (germline): DFQATT, SNEGSKA (reference sequence). CDR3 region: CSASSGAAPQETQYF. The CDR3 DNA is TGCAGTGCTTCCTCCGGGGCAGCCCCACAAGAGACCCAGTACTTC.

This clone was detected once. This chain uses TRBV2 with TRBJ1-3; 7 bases agree with TRBD1. The germline V gene encodes CDR1 SNHLY and CDR2 FYNNEI. Losses at the gene ends were 6 bases for V and 0 bases for J; bases not matched to a gene: 8. This CDR3 contains 16 residues. CDR3 nucleotide sequence: TGTGCCAGCAGAGACAGGGCTATCCTCTCTGGAAACACCATATATTTT. This codes for CASRDRAILSGNTIYF.

The CDR3 DNA is TGTGCCAGCAGCGTATCCCCCTGGTCACCCCTCCACTTT. Translated: CASSVSPWSPLHF. The chain carries TRBV9 and TRBJ1-6, with no clear D. Germline V gene sequence: CDR1 SGDLS, CDR2 YYNGEE. CDR3 size: 13 residues. Deletions cut 1 base from V and 10 bases from J, with 9 bases between.

The V gene is TRBV6-4, the J gene TRBJ2-3; a possible D gene is TRBD2 (5 bases). V was trimmed by 3 bases and J by 0 bases, leaving 10 bases between them. The CDR3 is made up of 15 amino acids. Germline CDR1 reads MRHNA; CDR2 reads SNTAGT. The CDR3 reads CASSEPGISTDTQYF. The CDR3 nucleotides are TGTGCCAGCAGTGAGCCGGGAATTAGCACAGATACGCAGTATTTT.

The rearrangement joins TRBV20-1 to TRBJ2-2; 9 bases map to TRBD2. The CDR3 is made up of 13 amino acids. The ends lost 2 bases at V and 7 bases at J; junction bases unmatched: 2. CDR1 and CDR2 from the germline V gene are DFQATT and SNEGSKA (reference sequence). The chain's CDR3 is CSARQTSGGELFF. DNA for the CDR3: TGCAGTGCTAGACAGACTAGCGGCGGGGAGCTGTTTTTT.

This clone was seen more than once but under ten times. V is TRBV19 and J is TRBJ1-1; a weak D match, TRBD1 (6 bases). V shed 9 bases and J shed 5 bases, with 19 bases lying between them. Germline values: CDR1 LNHDA, CDR2 SQIVND (reference sequence). This CDR3 contains 14 residues. CDR3 region: CASRDITNGTEAFF. As DNA, the CDR3 is TGTGCCAGCCGGGACATCACGAATGGGACTGAAGCTTTCTTT.

This clone was found a few times. The chain carries TRBV27 and TRBJ2-1, with TRBD1 matching 12 bases. This CDR3 comprises 14 residues. Germline V gene data show CDR1 as MNHEY and CDR2 as SMNVEV (reference sequence). The V gene end was trimmed by 5 bases and the J gene end by 5 bases; junction bases not matched to a gene: 1. The CDR3 region has the DNA TGTGCCAGCAGTAGGGACAGGGGGCACAATGAGCAGTTCTTC. It is translated as CASSRDRGHNEQFF.

V usage is TRBV4-2 and J usage is TRBJ2-7; D gene uncertain. Germline CDR1 LGHNA, CDR2 YNFKEQ. This CDR3 is built from 16 residues. Trimming stripped 0 bases from V and 2 bases from J, with 14 bases between. CDR3 DNA: TGTGCCAGCAGCCAAGAACACAGAGGCAGTACCTACGAGCAGTACTTC. Its translation is CASSQEHRGSTYEQYF.

This clone has just a few counts. The chain carries TRBV6-1 and TRBJ1-1; D is unclear. Germline values: CDR1 MNHNS, CDR2 SASEGT. The CDR3 has 14 amino acids. With 6 bases removed from V and 1 base from J, the gap between germline ends came to 12 bases. CDR3 protein: CASRREHGNTEAFF. Written as DNA, the CDR3 is TGTGCCAGCAGACGGGAACACGGGAACACTGAAGCTTTCTTT.

The chain recombines TRBV7-3 with TRBJ2-3; D is perhaps TRBD2 (6 bases). The germline CDR1 and CDR2 sequences are SGHTA and FQGTGA. The CDR3 is 15 residues long. The V end lost 4 bases, the J end lost 0 bases, and 11 bases lay between the germline ends. The DNA for the CDR3 is TGTGCCAGCAGCTCCACTAGCTTCAGCACAGATACGCAGTATTTT. It specifies CASSSTSFSTDTQYF.

This chain connects TRBV20-1 to TRBJ2-7, with D possibly matching TRBD1 (7 bases). V was cut by 3 bases and J by 2 bases, with 17 bases left in between. Germline assignment: CDR1 DFQATT and CDR2 SNEGSKA (reference sequence). This CDR3 has 15 residues. CDR3: CSARRLTGRPYEQYF. CDR3 DNA sequence: TGCAGTGCTAGGCGTTTGACAGGGAGGCCCTACGAGCAGTACTTC.

The J gene is TRBJ1-6, the V gene TRBV12-3 or TRBV12-4; 7 bases align to TRBD1. The junction had 9 bases not matched to a gene; V was cut back by 5 bases and J by 11 bases. The CDR3 sequence is 14 residues long. Here the CDR3 reads CASSQNRGRTPLHF. The CDR3, as DNA: TGTGCCAGCAGTCAGAATAGGGGGCGGACACCCCTCCACTTT.

Remarks on this clone: The limits of the CDR3 on the DNA are not certain, so only TCRdb's listed CDR3 is given. The chain carries TRBV20-1 and TRBJ1-1; the D segment call TRBD1 is taken from the table without a DNA check. The CDR3 length equals 15 residues, ends included. Germline CDR1 reads DFQATT; CDR2 reads SNEGSKA (reference sequence). The CDR3 loop is CSARVVGQGSSPPSF.

The chain recombines TRBV5-4 with TRBJ1-2; tentatively, D is TRBD1 (5 bases). The CDR3 is 15 residues long. Germline V gene lookup returns CDR1 SGHNT and CDR2 YYREEE (reference sequence). Between the trimmed V and J ends, which lost 3 bases and 6 bases, there was a span of 18 bases. The CDR3 region has the DNA TGTGCCAGCAGCTCGGGTGGAGCAGGGATGGATGGCTACACCTTC. It is translated as CASSSGGAGMDGYTF. Looking up the rest from reference TRBV5-4 and TRBJ1-2 gives the full variable domain: ETGVTQSPTHLIKTRGQQVTLRCSSQSGHNTVSWYQQALGQGPQFIFQYYREEENGRGNFPPRFSGLQFPNYSSELNVNALELDDSALYLCASSSGGAGMDGYTFGSGTRLTVV.

This clone was detected a few times. V usage is TRBV10-3 and J usage is TRBJ1-1; D not resolved. Germline lookup yields CDR1 ENHRY and CDR2 SYGVKD. This CDR3 region has 13 residues. Deletions cut 3 bases from V and 4 bases from J, with 9 bases between. The CDR3 region is CAISDWIATEAFF. In DNA, the CDR3 is TGTGCCATCAGTGATTGGATTGCCACTGAAGCTTTCTTT.

This CDR3 reads CAISGVGANVLTF. For the CDR3, the DNA is TGTGCCATATCTGGGGTTGGGGCCAACGTCCTGACTTTC. This chain links TRBV10-3 with TRBJ2-6; no firm D call. Trimming shortened V by 9 bases and J by 3 bases, and 9 bases separated the two germline ends. CDR1 ENHRY and CDR2 SYGVKD come from the germline V gene. The CDR3 extends over 13 amino acids.

The rearrangement uses TRBV5-1 and TRBJ1-6; D is unresolved. V shed 0 bases and J shed 7 bases, with 11 bases lying between them. The V gene's germline CDR1 is SGHRS and CDR2 YFSETQ. The CDR3 covers 15 residues. The CDR3 nucleotides read TGCGCCAGCAGCTTGGAGCCAGCTACGAATTCACCCCTCCACTTT. Residues: CASSLEPATNSPLHF.

This clone has ten or more counts. This CDR3 is CASSGTSGNSYEQYF. The CDR3 bases are TGTGCCAGCAGTGGAACTAGCGGGAACTCCTACGAGCAGTACTTC. The rearrangement links TRBV2 to TRBJ2-7; 10 bases map to TRBD2. The germline V gene encodes CDR1 SNHLY and CDR2 FYNNEI. V trimming: 4 bases; J trimming: 0 bases; junction bases outside the gene matches: 3. The CDR3 length is 15 residues.

The CDR3 DNA reads TGTGCCAGCAGCCCAAGGGACAGGGGGCCCGGCGAGCAGTACTTC. It yields the protein CASSPRDRGPGEQYF. The chain couples TRBV9 to TRBJ2-7; TRBD1 aligns across 12 bases. The junction had 8 bases not matched to a gene; V was cut back by 4 bases and J by 6 bases. CDR1 and CDR2 from the germline V gene are SGDLS and YYNGEE. The CDR3 length is 15 residues. Full variable domain (outside the CDR3, taken from reference TRBV9 and TRBJ2-7): DSGVTQTPKHLITATGQRVTLRCSPRSGDLSVYWYQQSLDQGLQFLIQYYNGEERAKGNILERFSAQQFPDLHSELNLSSLELGDSALYFCASSPRDRGPGEQYFGPGTRLTVT.